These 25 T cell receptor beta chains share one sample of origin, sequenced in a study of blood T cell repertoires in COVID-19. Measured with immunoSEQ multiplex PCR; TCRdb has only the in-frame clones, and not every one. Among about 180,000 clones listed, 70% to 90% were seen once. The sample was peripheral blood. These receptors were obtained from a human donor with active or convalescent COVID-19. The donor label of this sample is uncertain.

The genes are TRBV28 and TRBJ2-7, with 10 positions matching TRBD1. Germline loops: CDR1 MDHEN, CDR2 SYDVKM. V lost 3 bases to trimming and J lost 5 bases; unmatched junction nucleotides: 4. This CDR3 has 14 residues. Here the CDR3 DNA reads TGTGCCAGCAGTTTTGGGACAGGGGTGGACGAGCAGTACTTC. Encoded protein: CASSFGTGVDEQYF.

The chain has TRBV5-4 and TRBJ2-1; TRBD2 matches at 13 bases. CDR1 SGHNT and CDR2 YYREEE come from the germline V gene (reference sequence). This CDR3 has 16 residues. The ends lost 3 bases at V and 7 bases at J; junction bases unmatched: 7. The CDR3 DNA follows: TGTGCCAGCAGCTCCCGCTGGACTAGCGGGGGAAATGAGCAGTTCTTC. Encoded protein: CASSSRWTSGGNEQFF.

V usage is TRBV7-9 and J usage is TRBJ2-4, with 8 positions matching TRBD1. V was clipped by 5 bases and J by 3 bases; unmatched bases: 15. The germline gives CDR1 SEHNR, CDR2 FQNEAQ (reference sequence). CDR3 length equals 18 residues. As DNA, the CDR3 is TGTGCCAGCAGCCTCAGACCGTCAGGGGGCTATAGCAAAAACATTCAGTACTTC. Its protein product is CASSLRPSGGYSKNIQYF. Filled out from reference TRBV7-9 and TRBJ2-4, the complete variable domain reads DTGVSQNPRHKITKRGQNVTFRCDPISEHNRLYWYRQTLGQGPEFLTYFQNEAQLEKSRLLSDRFSAERPKGSFSTLEIQRTEQGDSAMYLCASSLRPSGGYSKNIQYFGAGTRLSVL.

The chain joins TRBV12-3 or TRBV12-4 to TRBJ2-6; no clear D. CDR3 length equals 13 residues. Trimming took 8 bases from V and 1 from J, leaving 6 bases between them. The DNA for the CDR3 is TGTGCCAGCGAGTTTTCTGGGGCCAACGTCCTGACTTTC. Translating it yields CASEFSGANVLTF.

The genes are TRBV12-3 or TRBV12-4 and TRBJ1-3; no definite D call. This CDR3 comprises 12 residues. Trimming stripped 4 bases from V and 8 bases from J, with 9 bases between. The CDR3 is CASSSGRDTIYF. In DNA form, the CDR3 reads TGTGCCAGCAGTTCTGGGAGGGACACCATATATTTT.

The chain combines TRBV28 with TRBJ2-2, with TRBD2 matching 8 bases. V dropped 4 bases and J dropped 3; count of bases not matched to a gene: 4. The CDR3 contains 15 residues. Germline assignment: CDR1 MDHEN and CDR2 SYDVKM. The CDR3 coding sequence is TGTGCCAGCAGTTCTCCGGGGGGGGACACCGGGGAGCTGTTTTTT. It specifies CASSSPGGDTGELFF.

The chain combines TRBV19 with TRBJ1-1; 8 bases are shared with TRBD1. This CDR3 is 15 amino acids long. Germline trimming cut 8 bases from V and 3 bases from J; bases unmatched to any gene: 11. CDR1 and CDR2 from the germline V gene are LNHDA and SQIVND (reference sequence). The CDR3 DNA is TGTGCCAGTCAGGGGGCAGGAGGTTCGTACACTGAAGCTTTCTTT. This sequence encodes CASQGAGGSYTEAFF. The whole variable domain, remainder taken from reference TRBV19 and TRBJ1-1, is DGGITQSPKYLFRKEGQNVTLSCEQNLNHDAMYWYRQDPGQGLRLIYYSQIVNDFQKGDIAEGYSVSREKKESFPLTVTSAQKNPTAFYLCASQGAGGSYTEAFFGQGTRLTVV.

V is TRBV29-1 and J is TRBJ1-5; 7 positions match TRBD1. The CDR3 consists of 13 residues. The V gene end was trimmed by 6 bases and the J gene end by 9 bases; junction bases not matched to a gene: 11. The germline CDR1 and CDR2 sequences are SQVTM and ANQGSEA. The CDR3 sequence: CSVGQESGGPQHF. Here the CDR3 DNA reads TGCAGCGTCGGACAGGAGTCCGGTGGGCCCCAGCATTTT.

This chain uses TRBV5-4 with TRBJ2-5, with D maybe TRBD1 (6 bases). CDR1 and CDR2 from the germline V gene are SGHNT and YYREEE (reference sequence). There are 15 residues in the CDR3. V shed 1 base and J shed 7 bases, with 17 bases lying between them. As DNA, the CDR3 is TGTGCCAGCAGCTTGCGTTCTAGGGGGATTGGGACCCAGTACTTC. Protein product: CASSLRSRGIGTQYF.

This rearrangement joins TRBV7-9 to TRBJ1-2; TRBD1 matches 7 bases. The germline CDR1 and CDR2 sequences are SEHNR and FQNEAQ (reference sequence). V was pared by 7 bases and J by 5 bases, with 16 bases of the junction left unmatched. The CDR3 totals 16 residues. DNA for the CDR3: TGTGCCAGCACCCCATCCCGCCTGGGACAGTTGTATGGCTACACCTTC. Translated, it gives CASTPSRLGQLYGYTF.

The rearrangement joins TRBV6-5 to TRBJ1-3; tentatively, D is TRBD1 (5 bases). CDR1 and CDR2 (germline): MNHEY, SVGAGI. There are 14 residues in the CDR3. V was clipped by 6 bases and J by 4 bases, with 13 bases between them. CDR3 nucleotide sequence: TGTGCCAGCAGACCCAGGGTCGGGGGAAACACCATATATTTT. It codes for CASRPRVGGNTIYF.

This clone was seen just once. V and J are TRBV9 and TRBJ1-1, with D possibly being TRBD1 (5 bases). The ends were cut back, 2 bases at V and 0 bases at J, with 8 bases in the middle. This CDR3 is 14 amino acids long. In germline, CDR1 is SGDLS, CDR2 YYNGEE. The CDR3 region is CASSVSTVNTEAFF. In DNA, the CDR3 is TGTGCCAGCAGCGTCTCGACAGTGAACACTGAAGCTTTCTTT.

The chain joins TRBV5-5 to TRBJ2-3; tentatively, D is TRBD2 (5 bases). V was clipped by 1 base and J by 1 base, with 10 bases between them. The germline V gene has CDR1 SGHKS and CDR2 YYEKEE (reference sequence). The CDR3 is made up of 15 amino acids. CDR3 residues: CASSLLVSGTDTQYF. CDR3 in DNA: TGTGCCAGCAGCTTGCTTGTTAGCGGCACAGATACGCAGTATTTT.

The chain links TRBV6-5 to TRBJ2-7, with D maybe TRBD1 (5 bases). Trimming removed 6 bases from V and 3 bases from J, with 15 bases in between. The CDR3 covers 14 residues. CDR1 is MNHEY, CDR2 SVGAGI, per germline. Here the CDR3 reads CASSLSPGLYEQYF. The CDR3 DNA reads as TGTGCCAGCAGCCTTAGTCCAGGGCTCTACGAGCAGTACTTC.

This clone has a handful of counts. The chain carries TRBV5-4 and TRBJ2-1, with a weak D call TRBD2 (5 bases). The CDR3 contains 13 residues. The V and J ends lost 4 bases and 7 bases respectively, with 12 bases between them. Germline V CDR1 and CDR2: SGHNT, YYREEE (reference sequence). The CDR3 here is CASSQSRENEQFF. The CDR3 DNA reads TGTGCCAGCAGCCAGTCAAGGGAGAATGAGCAGTTCTTC.

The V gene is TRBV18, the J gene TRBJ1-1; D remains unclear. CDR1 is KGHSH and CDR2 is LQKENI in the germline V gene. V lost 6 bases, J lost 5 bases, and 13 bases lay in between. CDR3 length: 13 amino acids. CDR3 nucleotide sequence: TGTGCCAGCTCGAGGGCCGGAAGGACTGAAGCTTTCTTT. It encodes CASSRAGRTEAFF.

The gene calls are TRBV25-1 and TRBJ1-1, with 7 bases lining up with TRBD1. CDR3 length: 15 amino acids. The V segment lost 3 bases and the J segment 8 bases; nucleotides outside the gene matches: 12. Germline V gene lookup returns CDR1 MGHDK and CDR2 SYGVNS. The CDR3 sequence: CASSDVERGRVEAFF. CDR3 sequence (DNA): TGTGCCAGCAGTGACGTCGAGAGGGGGCGGGTGGAAGCTTTCTTT.

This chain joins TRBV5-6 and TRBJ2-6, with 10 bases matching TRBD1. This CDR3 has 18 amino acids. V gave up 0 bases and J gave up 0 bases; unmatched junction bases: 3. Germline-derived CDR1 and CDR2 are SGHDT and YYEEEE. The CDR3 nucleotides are TGTGCCAGCAGCTTGGACAGACAGGGGGCCTCTGGGGCCAACGTCCTGACTTTC. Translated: CASSLDRQGASGANVLTF.

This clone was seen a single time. The CDR3 DNA reads as TGCAGCGTTGAATTTGTCCAGGCAGGGGAAAAACTGTTTTTT. Translated, it gives CSVEFVQAGEKLFF. The genes are TRBV29-1 and TRBJ1-4, with D possibly being TRBD1 (5 bases). The V and J ends lost 2 bases and 8 bases respectively, with 15 bases between them. The CDR3 length is 14 residues. The germline V gene has CDR1 SQVTM and CDR2 ANQGSEA.

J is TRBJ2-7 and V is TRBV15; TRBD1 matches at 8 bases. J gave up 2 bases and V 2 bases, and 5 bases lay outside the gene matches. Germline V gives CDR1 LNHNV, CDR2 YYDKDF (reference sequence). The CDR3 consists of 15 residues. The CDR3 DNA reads TGTGCCACCAGCAGACCCGGGACAGGAACCTACGAGCAGTACTTC. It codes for CATSRPGTGTYEQYF.

CDR3: CASSMTRREGEQFF. As DNA, the CDR3 is TGTGCCAGTAGTATGACTCGGCGGGAGGGAGAGCAGTTCTTC. The chain links TRBV19 to TRBJ2-1, with 9 bases matching TRBD2. Trimming cost V 3 bases and J 10 bases; bases outside gene matches: 7. The CDR3 is 14 residues long. Germline V gene lookup returns CDR1 LNHDA and CDR2 SQIVND (reference sequence).

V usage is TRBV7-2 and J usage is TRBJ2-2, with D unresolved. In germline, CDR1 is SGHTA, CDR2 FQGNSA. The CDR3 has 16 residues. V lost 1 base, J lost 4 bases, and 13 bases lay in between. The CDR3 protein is CASSLGNSYVTGELFF. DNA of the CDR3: TGTGCCAGCAGCTTAGGGAACAGCTATGTCACCGGGGAGCTGTTTTTT.

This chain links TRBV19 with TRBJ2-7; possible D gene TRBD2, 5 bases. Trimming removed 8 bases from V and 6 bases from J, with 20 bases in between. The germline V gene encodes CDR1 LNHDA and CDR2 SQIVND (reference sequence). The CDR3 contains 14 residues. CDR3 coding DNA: TGTGCCAGTTCAAGGGAGCGTGGAATTTCCGAGCAGTACTTC. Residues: CASSRERGISEQYF.

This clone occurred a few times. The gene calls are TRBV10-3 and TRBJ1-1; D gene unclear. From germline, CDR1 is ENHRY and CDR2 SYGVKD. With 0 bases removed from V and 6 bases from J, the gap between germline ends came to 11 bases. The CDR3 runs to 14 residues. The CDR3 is CAISESNYGPEAFF. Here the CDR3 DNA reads TGTGCCATCAGTGAGTCGAATTACGGTCCTGAAGCTTTCTTT.

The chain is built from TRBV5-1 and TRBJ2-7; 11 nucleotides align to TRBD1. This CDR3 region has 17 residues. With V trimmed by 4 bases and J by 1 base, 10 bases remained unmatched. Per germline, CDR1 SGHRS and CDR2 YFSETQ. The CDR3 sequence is CASSKTLGQGGSYEQYF. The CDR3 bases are TGCGCCAGCAGCAAAACACTGGGACAGGGGGGGTCCTACGAGCAGTACTTC.